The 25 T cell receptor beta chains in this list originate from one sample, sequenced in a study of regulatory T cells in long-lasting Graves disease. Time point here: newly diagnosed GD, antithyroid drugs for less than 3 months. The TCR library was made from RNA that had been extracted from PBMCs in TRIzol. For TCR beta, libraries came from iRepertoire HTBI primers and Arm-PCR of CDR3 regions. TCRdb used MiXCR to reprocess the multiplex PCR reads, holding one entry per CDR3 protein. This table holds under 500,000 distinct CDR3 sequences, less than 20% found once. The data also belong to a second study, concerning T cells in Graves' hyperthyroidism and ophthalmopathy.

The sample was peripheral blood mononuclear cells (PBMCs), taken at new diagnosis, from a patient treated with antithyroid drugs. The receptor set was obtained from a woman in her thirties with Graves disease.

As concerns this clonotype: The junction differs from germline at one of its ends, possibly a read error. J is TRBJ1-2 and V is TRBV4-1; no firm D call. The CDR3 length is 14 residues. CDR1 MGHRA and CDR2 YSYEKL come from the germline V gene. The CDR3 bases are TGCGCCAGCAGCCAGGTTTTCGTAGACTATGGCCACACCTTC. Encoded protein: CASSQVFVDYGHTF.

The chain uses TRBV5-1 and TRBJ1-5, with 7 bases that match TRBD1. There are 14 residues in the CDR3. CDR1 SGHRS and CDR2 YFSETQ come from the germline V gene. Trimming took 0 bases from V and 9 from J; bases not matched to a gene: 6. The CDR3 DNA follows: TGCGCCAGCAGCTTGGGTCAGGGGGGTGGGCCCCAGCATTTT. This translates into CASSLGQGGGPQHF.

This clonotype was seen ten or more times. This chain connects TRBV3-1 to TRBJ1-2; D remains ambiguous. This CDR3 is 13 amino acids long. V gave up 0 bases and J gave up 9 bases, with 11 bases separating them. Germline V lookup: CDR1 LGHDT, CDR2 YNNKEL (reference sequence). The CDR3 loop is CASSQDNPSSYTF. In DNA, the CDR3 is TGTGCCAGCAGCCAAGATAATCCCTCGAGCTACACCTTC. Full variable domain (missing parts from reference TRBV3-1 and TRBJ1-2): DTAVSQTPKYLVTQMGNDKSIKCEQNLGHDTMYWYKQDSKKFLKIMFSYNNKELIINETVPNRFSPKSPDKAHLNLHINSLELGDSAVYFCASSQDNPSSYTFGSGTRLTVV.

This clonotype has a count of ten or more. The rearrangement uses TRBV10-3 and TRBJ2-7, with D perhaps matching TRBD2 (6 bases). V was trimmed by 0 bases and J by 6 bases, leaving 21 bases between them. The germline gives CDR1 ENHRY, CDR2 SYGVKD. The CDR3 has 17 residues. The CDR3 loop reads CAISESALARVGSEQYF. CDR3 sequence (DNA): TGTGCCATCAGTGAGTCGGCACTAGCACGGGTTGGGAGCGAGCAGTACTTC.

The CDR3 nucleotides read TGTGCCAGCACCCGTAGCACAGATACGCAGTATTTT. It yields the protein CASTRSTDTQYF. The V and J genes are TRBV12-3 or TRBV12-4 and TRBJ2-3; D is uncertain. Trimming shortened V by 7 bases and J by 0 bases, and 5 bases separated the two germline ends. CDR3 length: 12 amino acids.

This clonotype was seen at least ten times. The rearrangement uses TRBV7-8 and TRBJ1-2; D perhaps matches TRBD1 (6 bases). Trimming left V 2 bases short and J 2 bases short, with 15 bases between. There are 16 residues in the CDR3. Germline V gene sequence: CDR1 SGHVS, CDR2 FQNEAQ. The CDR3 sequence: CASSLMEQGGNYGYTF. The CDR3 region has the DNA TGTGCCAGCAGCTTAATGGAACAGGGAGGAAACTATGGCTACACCTTC.

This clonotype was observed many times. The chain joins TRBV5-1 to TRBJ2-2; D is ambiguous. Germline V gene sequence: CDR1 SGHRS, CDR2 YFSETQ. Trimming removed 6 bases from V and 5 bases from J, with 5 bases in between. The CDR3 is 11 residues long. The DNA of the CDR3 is TGCGCCAGCAAGATAACCGGGGAGCTGTTTTTT. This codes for CASKITGELFF.

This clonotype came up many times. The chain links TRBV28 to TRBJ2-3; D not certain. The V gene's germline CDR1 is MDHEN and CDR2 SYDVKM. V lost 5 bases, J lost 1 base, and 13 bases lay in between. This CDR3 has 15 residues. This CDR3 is CASSPSGSRTDTQYF. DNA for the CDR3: TGTGCCAGCAGTCCTTCGGGCAGCCGCACAGATACGCAGTATTTT. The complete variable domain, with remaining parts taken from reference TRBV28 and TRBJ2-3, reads DVKVTQSSRYLVKRTGEKVFLECVQDMDHENMFWYRQDPGLGLRLIYFSYDVKMKEKGDIPEGYSVSREKKERFSLILESASTNQTSMYLCASSPSGSRTDTQYFGPGTRLTVL.

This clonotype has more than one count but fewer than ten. The CDR3 sequence is CASSYARDRYGETQYF. DNA of the CDR3: TGTGCCAGCAGTTACGCCCGGGACAGGTATGGCGAGACCCAGTACTTC. The V and J genes are TRBV6-2 or TRBV6-3 and TRBJ2-5, with TRBD1 identical over 8 bases. This CDR3 spans 16 amino acids. The junction had 10 bases not matched to a gene; V was cut back by 2 bases and J by 5 bases. CDR1 and CDR2 (germline): MNHEY, SVGEGT.

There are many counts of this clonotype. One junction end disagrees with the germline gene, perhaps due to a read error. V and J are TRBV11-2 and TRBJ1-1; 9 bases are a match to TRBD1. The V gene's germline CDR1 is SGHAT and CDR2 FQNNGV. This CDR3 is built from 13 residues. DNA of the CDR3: TGTGCCAGCAGCGTAGACAGGGGGGCTGAAGCTTTCTTT. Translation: CASSVDRGAEAFF.

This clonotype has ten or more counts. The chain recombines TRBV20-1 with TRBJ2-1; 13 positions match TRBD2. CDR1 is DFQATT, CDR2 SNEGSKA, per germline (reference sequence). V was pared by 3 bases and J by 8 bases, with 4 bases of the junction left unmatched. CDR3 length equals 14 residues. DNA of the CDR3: TGCAGTGCTAGCGGACTAGCGGGAGTCGATGAGCAGTTCTTC. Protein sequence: CSASGLAGVDEQFF.

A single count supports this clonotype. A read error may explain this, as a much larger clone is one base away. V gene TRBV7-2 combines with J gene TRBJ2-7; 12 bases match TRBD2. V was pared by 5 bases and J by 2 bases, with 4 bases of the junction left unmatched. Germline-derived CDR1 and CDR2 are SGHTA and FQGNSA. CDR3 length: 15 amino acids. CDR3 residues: CASSKWTSGTYEQYF. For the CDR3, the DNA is TGTGCCAGCAGCAAATGGACTAGCGGGACCTACGAGCAGTACTTC. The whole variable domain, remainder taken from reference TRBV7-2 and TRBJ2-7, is GAGVSQSPSNKVTEKGKDVELRCDPISGHTALYWYRQSLGQGLEFLIYFQGNSAPDKSGLPSDRFSAERTGGSVSTLTIQRTQQEDSAVYLCASSKWTSGTYEQYFGPGTRLTVT.

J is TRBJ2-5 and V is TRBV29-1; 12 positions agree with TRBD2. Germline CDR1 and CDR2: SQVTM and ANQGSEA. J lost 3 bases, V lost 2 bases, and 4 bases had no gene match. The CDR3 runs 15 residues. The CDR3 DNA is TGCAGCGTTGAAACTAGCGGGAGGTGGAAAGAGACCCAGTACTTC. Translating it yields CSVETSGRWKETQYF.

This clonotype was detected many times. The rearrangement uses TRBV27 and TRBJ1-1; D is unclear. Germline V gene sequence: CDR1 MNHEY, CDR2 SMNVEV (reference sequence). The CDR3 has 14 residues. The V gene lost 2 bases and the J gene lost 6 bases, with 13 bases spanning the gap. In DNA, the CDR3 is TGTGCCAGCAGTTTAGTGTTCGGGATCGCTGAAGCTTTCTTT. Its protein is CASSLVFGIAEAFF.

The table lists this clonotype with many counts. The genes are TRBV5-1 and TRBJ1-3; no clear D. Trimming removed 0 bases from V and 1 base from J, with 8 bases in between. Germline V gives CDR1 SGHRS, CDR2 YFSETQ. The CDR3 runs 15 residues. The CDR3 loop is CASSLVPFSGNTIYF. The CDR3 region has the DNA TGCGCCAGCAGCTTGGTTCCCTTTTCTGGAAACACCATATATTTT.

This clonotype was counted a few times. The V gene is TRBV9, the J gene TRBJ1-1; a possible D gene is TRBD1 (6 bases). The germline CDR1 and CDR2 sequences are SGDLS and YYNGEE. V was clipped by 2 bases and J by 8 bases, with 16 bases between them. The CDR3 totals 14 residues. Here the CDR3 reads CASSVTGSGGEAFF. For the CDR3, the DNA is TGTGCCAGCAGCGTCACAGGGTCAGGAGGGGAAGCTTTCTTT.

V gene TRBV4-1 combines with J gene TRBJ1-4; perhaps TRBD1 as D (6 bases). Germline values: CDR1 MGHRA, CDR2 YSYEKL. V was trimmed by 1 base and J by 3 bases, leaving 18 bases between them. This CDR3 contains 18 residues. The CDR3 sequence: CASSQVFRGPIANEKLFF. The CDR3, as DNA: TGCGCCAGCAGCCAAGTTTTCCGGGGGCCGATCGCTAATGAAAAACTGTTTTTT.

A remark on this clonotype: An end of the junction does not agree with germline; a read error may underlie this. Here the CDR3 DNA reads TGTGCCAGCAGCCTAGAGGGGGGACAGGGATACGTCTCTTGGGCCAACGTCCTGACTTTC. It codes for CASSLEGGQGYVSWANVLTF. The gene calls are TRBV11-2 and TRBJ2-6, with TRBD1 identical over 9 bases. CDR1 is SGHAT, CDR2 FQNNGV, per germline. CDR3 length equals 20 residues.

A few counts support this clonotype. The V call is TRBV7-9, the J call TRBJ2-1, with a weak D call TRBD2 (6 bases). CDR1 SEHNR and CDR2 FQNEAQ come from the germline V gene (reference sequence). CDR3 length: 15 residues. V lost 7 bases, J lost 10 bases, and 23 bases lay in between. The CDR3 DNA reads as TGTGCCAGCACTGTGGGACTCCCCGGCCTCGGGGAGCAGTTCTTC. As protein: CASTVGLPGLGEQFF.

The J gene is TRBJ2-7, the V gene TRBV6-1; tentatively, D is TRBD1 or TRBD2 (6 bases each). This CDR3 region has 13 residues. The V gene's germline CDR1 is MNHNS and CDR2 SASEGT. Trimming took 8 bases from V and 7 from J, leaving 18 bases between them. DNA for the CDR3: TGTGCCAGCGGAGGACGGGGGCCGGGGGAGCAGTACTTC. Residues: CASGGRGPGEQYF.

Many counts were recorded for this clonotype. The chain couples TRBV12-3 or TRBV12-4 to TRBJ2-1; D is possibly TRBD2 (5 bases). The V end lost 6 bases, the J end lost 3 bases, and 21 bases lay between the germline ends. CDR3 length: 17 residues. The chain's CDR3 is CASSPTRPQRSYNEQFF. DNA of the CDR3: TGTGCCAGCAGCCCGACCCGGCCCCAGCGGAGCTACAATGAGCAGTTCTTC.

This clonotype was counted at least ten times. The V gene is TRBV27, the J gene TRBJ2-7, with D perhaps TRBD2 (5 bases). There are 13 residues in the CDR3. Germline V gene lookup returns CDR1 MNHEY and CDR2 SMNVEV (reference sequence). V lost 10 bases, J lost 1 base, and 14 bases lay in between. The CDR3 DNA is TGTGCCACCCGAGGGTGGGAATCCTACGAGCAGTACTTC. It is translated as CATRGWESYEQYF.

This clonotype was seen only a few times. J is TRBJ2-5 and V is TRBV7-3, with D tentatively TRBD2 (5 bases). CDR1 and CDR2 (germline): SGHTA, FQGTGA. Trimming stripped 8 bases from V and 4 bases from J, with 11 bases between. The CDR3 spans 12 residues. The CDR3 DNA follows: TGTGCCAGCGCCGGGATGCGAGAGACCCAGTACTTC. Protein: CASAGMRETQYF.

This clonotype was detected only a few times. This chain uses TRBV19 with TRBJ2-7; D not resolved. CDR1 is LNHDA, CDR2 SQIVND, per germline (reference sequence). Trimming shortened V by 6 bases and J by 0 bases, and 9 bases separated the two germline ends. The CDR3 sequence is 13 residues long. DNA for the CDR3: TGTGCCAGTAGCAACAAGGTCTCCTACGAGCAGTACTTC. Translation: CASSNKVSYEQYF.

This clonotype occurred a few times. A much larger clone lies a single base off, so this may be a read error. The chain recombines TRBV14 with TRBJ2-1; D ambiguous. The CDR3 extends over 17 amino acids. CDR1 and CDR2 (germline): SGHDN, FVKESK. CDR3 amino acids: CASSQEWAPFTYNGQFF. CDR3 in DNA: TGTGCCAGCAGCCAAGAATGGGCCCCATTTACCTACAATGGGCAGTTCTTC.